The next 29 T cell receptor beta chains were all read from a single sample in a study of graft-versus-host responses after intestinal transplantation. The table came from immunoSEQ multiplex PCR; TCRdb's copy has only in-frame clones and leaves some out. The sample contains around 4,300 clones, roughly 29% of which appear only once. Source: alloreactive CD4+ T cells from a mixed lymphocyte reaction culture, taken before transplantation. Sample subset: CFSE-low proliferating T cells sorted from roughly six-day pre-transplant mixed lymphocyte reaction (GvH or HvG direction). Receptor source: a human patient who was an organ donor for intestinal transplantation.

The gene calls are TRBV7-9 and TRBJ2-1, with TRBD2 matching over 14 bases. The CDR3 has 16 residues. Germline lookup yields CDR1 SEHNR and CDR2 FQNEAQ (reference sequence). V lost 5 bases, J lost 4 bases, and 4 bases stayed unmatched. The CDR3 is CASSLRLAGGYNEQFF. The CDR3 DNA reads as TGTGCCAGCAGCCTGAGACTAGCGGGGGGGTACAATGAGCAGTTCTTC. Supplemented by reference TRBV7-9 and TRBJ2-1, the full variable domain reads DTGVSQNPRHKITKRGQNVTFRCDPISEHNRLYWYRQTLGQGPEFLTYFQNEAQLEKSRLLSDRFSAERPKGSFSTLEIQRTEQGDSAMYLCASSLRLAGGYNEQFFGPGTRLTVL.

V usage is TRBV4-1 and J usage is TRBJ1-1; D unresolved. The V end was cut by 3 bases, the J end by 2 bases, with 7 bases between. Germline V CDR1 and CDR2: MGHRA, YSYEKL. The CDR3 sequence is 13 residues long. For the CDR3, the DNA is TGCGCCAGCAGCCACTTTTTTAACACTGAAGCTTTCTTT. As protein: CASSHFFNTEAFF.

There are a few counts of this clone. V gene TRBV7-3 combines with J gene TRBJ2-3; TRBD1 is a possible D gene (6 bases). V lost 5 bases, J lost 2 bases, and 14 bases lay in between. The germline gives CDR1 SGHTA, CDR2 FQGTGA. The CDR3 sequence is 15 residues long. The CDR3 coding sequence is TGTGCCAGCAGCCTCCGGGACATACTCACAGATACGCAGTATTTT. It encodes CASSLRDILTDTQYF. The full variable domain, with the rest looked up from reference TRBV7-3 and TRBJ2-3, is GAGVSQTPSNKVTEKGKYVELRCDPISGHTALYWYRQSLGQGPEFLIYFQGTGAADDSGLPNDRFFAVRPEGSVSTLKIQRTERGDSAVYLCASSLRDILTDTQYFGPGTRLTVL.

The chain joins TRBV4-3 to TRBJ2-3; 8 nucleotides line up with TRBD2. Germline V gene lookup returns CDR1 LGHNA and CDR2 YSLEER. J lost 2 bases, V lost 0 bases, and 4 bases had no gene match. The CDR3 has 16 amino acids. The CDR3 sequence is CASSQDLGGVTDTQYF. For the CDR3, the DNA is TGCGCCAGCAGCCAAGATCTCGGGGGGGTCACAGATACGCAGTATTTT.

This clone was detected a few times. The chain is built from TRBV4-1 and TRBJ1-6; perhaps TRBD1 as D (5 bases). The CDR3 loop spans 15 amino acids. The V gene's germline CDR1 is MGHRA and CDR2 YSYEKL. V was pared by 2 bases and J by 9 bases, with 14 bases between. The CDR3: CASSQSLQGTSPLHF. CDR3 nucleotide sequence: TGCGCCAGCAGCCAAAGTCTTCAAGGGACTTCACCCCTCCACTTT.

CDR3: CASSQFDDRWGYTF. CDR3 in DNA: TGTGCCAGCAGCCAATTTGACGATCGGTGGGGCTACACCTTC. The genes are TRBV11-1 and TRBJ1-2; D not certain. V gave up 5 bases and J gave up 8 bases, with 18 bases separating them. The germline gives CDR1 SGHAT, CDR2 FQDESV (reference sequence). This CDR3 is built from 14 residues.

This clone was recorded a few times. The rearrangement uses TRBV6-5 and TRBJ1-3; a possible D gene is TRBD1 (6 bases). V was pared by 7 bases and J by 3 bases, with 13 bases between. The CDR3 loop spans 14 amino acids. Germline V gene sequence: CDR1 MNHEY, CDR2 SVGAGI. CDR3 sequence (DNA): TGTGCCAGCAAACGGGGGCGTAGTGGAAACACCATATATTTT. Its translation: CASKRGRSGNTIYF.

A word on this clone: Sequence at one end of the junction differs from germline and may be a read error. The V and J genes are TRBV4-1 and TRBJ2-5; D possibly corresponds to TRBD2 (6 bases). The CDR3 contains 14 residues. CDR1 and CDR2 from the germline V gene are MGHRA and YSYEKL. CDR3 sequence reads: CASSQDPGVETQYF. CDR3 nucleotide sequence: TGTGCCAGCAGCCAAGATCCGGGAGTCGAGACCCAGTACTTC.

This chain uses TRBV5-4 with TRBJ1-1, with a weak D call TRBD1 (5 bases). Trimming pared 0 bases from V and 1 base from J, leaving 10 bases between. The CDR3 has 15 residues. CDR1 and CDR2 from the germline V gene are SGHNT and YYREEE (reference sequence). The chain's CDR3 is CASSLVQGTNTEAFF. The DNA of the CDR3 is TGTGCCAGCAGCTTGGTTCAGGGAACGAACACTGAAGCTTTCTTT.

This clone is termed medium-sized (0.01 to 0.1%). The gene calls are TRBV6-1 and TRBJ1-5; D remains ambiguous. The germline CDR1 and CDR2 sequences are MNHNS and SASEGT. With 1 base removed from V and 2 bases from J, the gap between germline ends came to 12 bases. The CDR3 has 16 residues. CDR3 DNA sequence: TGTGCCAGCAGTGAAGGGTCTTTGGACGGCAATCAGCCCCAGCATTTT. This sequence encodes CASSEGSLDGNQPQHF.

There are a few counts of this clone. The rearrangement joins TRBV6-5 to TRBJ2-7; D gene uncertain. The CDR3 sequence is 12 residues long. V dropped 0 bases and J dropped 4 bases, with 4 bases sitting between them. The germline gives CDR1 MNHEY, CDR2 SVGAGI. The CDR3 loop is CASSYSIYEQYF. CDR3 nucleotides: TGTGCCAGCAGTTACTCGATATACGAGCAGTACTTC.

This chain uses TRBV6-8 with TRBJ2-7, with D perhaps matching TRBD2 (5 bases). Trimming stripped 7 bases from V and 3 bases from J, with 13 bases between. CDR1 and CDR2 from the germline V gene are MNHGY and SAAAGT. This CDR3 comprises 13 residues. CDR3 in amino acids: CASNRLLIYEQYF. DNA of the CDR3: TGTGCCAGCAACCGACTACTCATCTACGAGCAGTACTTC.

Sample share makes this clone medium-sized. V usage is TRBV10-3 and J usage is TRBJ2-7, with D possibly matching TRBD1 (5 bases). From germline, CDR1 is ENHRY and CDR2 SYGVKD. V was cut by 4 bases and J by 2 bases, with 9 bases left in between. This CDR3 region has 13 residues. CDR3 sequence reads: CAISVQGTYEQYF. CDR3 nucleotides: TGTGCCATCAGTGTTCAGGGAACCTACGAGCAGTACTTC.

A single count supports this clone. The V and J genes are TRBV6-1 and TRBJ2-7; D not certain. The CDR3 has 11 amino acids. Trimming stripped 4 bases from V and 1 base from J, with 2 bases between. Germline CDR1 MNHNS, CDR2 SASEGT. The CDR3 bases are TGTGCCAGCAGTGGTTCCTACGAGCAGTACTTC. Protein product: CASSGSYEQYF.

This clone appeared a few times. The rearrangement joins TRBV6-6 to TRBJ2-4; 11 bases are shared with TRBD1. Unmatched junction bases numbered 7, after V lost 2 bases and J lost 7 bases. The CDR3 extends over 16 amino acids. In germline, CDR1 is MNHNY, CDR2 SVGAGI (reference sequence). The CDR3 DNA reads as TGTGCCAGCAGTTACGCCCGGACAGGGGGCGTGAACATTCAGTACTTC. It codes for CASSYARTGGVNIQYF.

A word on this clone: Relative to the germline gene, one junction end is altered; a read error may explain this. This rearrangement joins TRBV5-4 to TRBJ1-6; D gene unclear. The CDR3 covers 16 residues. Per germline, CDR1 SGHNT and CDR2 YYREEE (reference sequence). The CDR3 loop reads CASSQDISSYNSPLHF. In DNA, the CDR3 is TGCGCCAGCAGCCAAGATATAAGCTCCTATAATTCACCCCTCCACTTT. The full variable domain, completed using reference TRBV5-4 and TRBJ1-6, is ETGVTQSPTHLIKTRGQQVTLRCSSQSGHNTVSWYQQALGQGPQFIFQYYREEENGRGNFPPRFSGLQFPNYSSELNVNALELDDSALYLCASSQDISSYNSPLHFGNGTRLTVT.

This clone was seen a handful of times. The chain employs TRBV11-3 and TRBJ2-1; a weak D match, TRBD2 (5 bases). The CDR3 is 17 residues long. From germline, CDR1 is SGHNT and CDR2 YENEEA. The V end lost 5 bases, the J end lost 4 bases, and 21 bases lay between the germline ends. Written as DNA, the CDR3 is TGTGCCAGCAGCCCCGGTAGTAGGGTGGAGGAGTACAATGAGCAGTTCTTC. Protein product: CASSPGSRVEEYNEQFF.

This clone is deemed medium-sized. J is TRBJ1-1 and V is TRBV7-9; a possible D gene is TRBD1 (6 bases). CDR1 SEHNR and CDR2 FQNEAQ come from the germline V gene (reference sequence). The CDR3 consists of 15 residues. V lost 3 bases and J 0 bases, leaving 11 bases between the germline ends. CDR3 loop: CASSFPGAMNTEAFF. The CDR3 nucleotides are TGTGCCAGCAGCTTCCCAGGGGCGATGAACACTGAAGCTTTCTTT.

The chain combines TRBV18 with TRBJ1-5; 9 bases are shared with TRBD1. The CDR3 length is 16 residues. The V and J ends lost 2 bases and 4 bases, in that order; junction bases with no gene match: 6. The germline V gene has CDR1 KGHSH and CDR2 LQKENI. In nucleotides, the CDR3 is TGTGCCAGCTCACCAGTTACAGGGGGCCCAAATCAGCCCCAGCATTTT. Its translation: CASSPVTGGPNQPQHF.

This clone was counted a few times. The chain joins TRBV7-2 to TRBJ2-1; 15 bases align to TRBD2. Trimming removed 5 bases from V and 10 bases from J; junction bases left unmatched: 9. The CDR3 sequence is 16 residues long. Germline V CDR1 and CDR2: SGHTA, FQGNSA. CDR3: CASSTRTSGGVVEQFF. CDR3 in DNA: TGTGCCAGCAGCACCCGGACTAGCGGGGGGGTGGTGGAGCAGTTCTTC. Filled out from reference TRBV7-2 and TRBJ2-1, the complete variable domain reads GAGVSQSPSNKVTEKGKDVELRCDPISGHTALYWYRQSLGQGLEFLIYFQGNSAPDKSGLPSDRFSAERTGGSVSTLTIQRTQQEDSAVYLCASSTRTSGGVVEQFFGPGTRLTVL.

J is TRBJ1-6 and V is TRBV5-1, with TRBD1 identical over 7 bases. Germline V CDR1 and CDR2: SGHRS, YFSETQ. Unmatched junction bases numbered 7, after V lost 4 bases and J lost 0 bases. The CDR3 is 17 amino acids. CDR3 DNA sequence: TGCGCCAGCAGCCCGACAGGGATTAGCTCCTATAATTCACCCCTCCACTTT. Protein product: CASSPTGISSYNSPLHF.

The V call is TRBV6-6, the J call TRBJ2-3; 9 bases are shared with TRBD2. CDR1 and CDR2 from the germline V gene are MNHNY and SVGAGI (reference sequence). Germline trimming cut 4 bases from V and 4 bases from J; bases unmatched to any gene: 3. The CDR3 has 14 amino acids. CDR3 sequence reads: CASSWGLAPDTQYF. CDR3 sequence (DNA): TGTGCCAGCAGTTGGGGACTAGCTCCAGATACGCAGTATTTT.

By sample share, this clone is medium-sized. V usage is TRBV6-1 and J usage is TRBJ2-5; TRBD2 agrees at 13 bases. V lost 4 bases, J lost 2 bases, and 4 bases stayed unmatched. The CDR3 contains 16 residues. Germline CDR1 and CDR2: MNHNS and SASEGT. The CDR3 here is CASSVWTSGGQETQYF. Here the CDR3 DNA reads TGTGCCAGCAGTGTGTGGACTAGCGGGGGTCAAGAGACCCAGTACTTC.

This clone came up a few times. The chain joins TRBV5-4 to TRBJ2-1; 11 bases map to TRBD2. From germline, CDR1 is SGHNT and CDR2 YYREEE (reference sequence). The CDR3 length is 14 residues. J gave up 3 bases and V 4 bases, and 0 bases lay outside the gene matches. CDR3 amino acids: CASSGTSGYNEQFF. DNA of the CDR3: TGTGCCAGCAGCGGGACTAGCGGCTACAATGAGCAGTTCTTC.

The chain links TRBV5-1 to TRBJ2-3; 11 bases align to TRBD2. The CDR3 is 19 residues long. After removal of 1 base from V and 7 bases from J, the junction contained 17 bases not matched to a gene. CDR1 and CDR2 (germline): SGHRS, YFSETQ. In DNA, the CDR3 is TGCGCCAGCAGCTTGAATTACGGGCGACTAGCGGGGCTCCCCCATACGCAGTATTTT. This sequence encodes CASSLNYGRLAGLPHTQYF. The whole variable domain, filled in from reference TRBV5-1 and TRBJ2-3, reads KAGVTQTPRYLIKTRGQQVTLSCSPISGHRSVSWYQQTPGQGLQFLFEYFSETQRNKGNFPGRFSGRQFSNSRSEMNVSTLELGDSALYLCASSLNYGRLAGLPHTQYFGPGTRLTVL.

V is TRBV7-2 and J is TRBJ2-5, with 7 bases fitting TRBD1. After removal of 5 bases from V and 4 bases from J, the junction contained 10 bases not matched to a gene. Germline V gene lookup returns CDR1 SGHTA and CDR2 FQGNSA. This CDR3 has 15 amino acids. The CDR3 region is CASSGQTGPAETQYF. Here the CDR3 DNA reads TGTGCCAGCAGCGGGCAGACAGGGCCCGCAGAGACCCAGTACTTC.

This clone turned up a few times. The chain has TRBV18 and TRBJ1-5; 8 bases match TRBD1. The CDR3 consists of 13 residues. Germline values: CDR1 KGHSH, CDR2 LQKENI. V was clipped by 3 bases and J by 6 bases; unmatched bases: 1. CDR3 DNA: TGTGCCAGCTCACCTACAGGGGGTCAGCCCCAGCATTTT. Translated, it gives CASSPTGGQPQHF. The full variable domain, completed using reference TRBV18 and TRBJ1-5, is NAGVMQNPRHLVRRRGQEARLRCSPMKGHSHVYWYRQLPEEGLKFMVYLQKENIIDESGMPKERFSAEFPKEGPSILRIQQVVRGDSAAYFCASSPTGGQPQHFGDGTRLSIL.

The rearrangement joins TRBV7-3 to TRBJ2-3; D possibly matches TRBD1 or TRBD2 (6 bases each). This CDR3 is 16 amino acids long. Trimming left V 1 base short and J 2 bases short, with 13 bases between. Looked up from germline, CDR1 is SGHTA and CDR2 is FQGTGA. CDR3 bases: TGTGCCAGCAGCTTAATTGGGTGGGGGGCCACAGATACGCAGTATTTT. It translates to CASSLIGWGATDTQYF.

In its sample, this clone was seen a few times. V is TRBV7-2 and J is TRBJ2-3, with D possibly matching TRBD2 (6 bases). Germline CDR1 is SGHTA and CDR2 is FQGNSA. V shed 5 bases and J shed 4 bases, with 25 bases lying between them. This CDR3 has 18 residues. CDR3 amino acids: CASSPQSLRGFVADTQYF. The CDR3 bases are TGTGCCAGCAGCCCCCAATCTTTGCGGGGCTTCGTGGCAGATACGCAGTATTTT.